The 28 T cell receptor beta chains below were found in one sample sequenced in a study of blood T cell repertoires in COVID-19 (dated by TCRdb to 2020 to 2022). The library was obtained by the immunoSEQ multiplex PCR assay. In its TCRdb copy, this immuneACCESS table keeps in-frame sequences only and misses some clones. Where compared with another copy, unresolved V genes explain less than half of these, and the others have no known cause. For this sample there are some 27,000 clones; roughly 85% appear just once. The top ten clonotypes cover less than 20% of the sample. Sequenced: peripheral blood. These receptors were taken from a human donor in a cohort sampled during active COVID-19.

The chain joins TRBV25-1 to TRBJ1-1; D is unresolved. CDR3 length equals 13 residues. Germline loops: CDR1 MGHDK, CDR2 SYGVNS. V was pared by 5 bases and J by 2 bases, with 9 bases between. The CDR3 reads CASSLEGNTEAFF. As DNA, the CDR3 is TGTGCCAGCAGTCTAGAAGGAAACACTGAAGCTTTCTTT.

The CDR3 nucleotides read TGTGCCAGTAGTCCAAAGAGAGGATCTACAGGGACCTACGAGCAGTACTTC. Translation gives CASSPKRGSTGTYEQYF. The rearrangement links TRBV19 to TRBJ2-7, with D perhaps matching TRBD1 (6 bases). V gave up 5 bases and J gave up 2 bases, with 22 bases separating them. Germline V gene sequence: CDR1 LNHDA, CDR2 SQIVND (reference sequence). The CDR3 runs to 17 residues.

This chain uses TRBV9 with TRBJ2-3; 13 nucleotides align to TRBD2. Germline CDR1 reads SGDLS; CDR2 reads YYNGEE. This CDR3 comprises 16 residues. V was clipped by 3 bases and J by 4 bases; unmatched bases: 5. The CDR3 coding sequence is TGTGCCAGCAGCGCAGAAGGACTAGCGGGGGCAGATACGCAGTATTTT. Encoded protein: CASSAEGLAGADTQYF.

This clone was seen only a few times. The gene calls are TRBV27 and TRBJ1-5; a weak D match, TRBD1 (5 bases). Germline assignment: CDR1 MNHEY and CDR2 SMNVEV (reference sequence). The CDR3 is 15 residues long. The germline V and J ends were trimmed by 5 bases and 3 bases, with 14 bases remaining between them. CDR3 residues: CASSPLGTYNQPQHF. CDR3 nucleotides: TGTGCCAGCAGTCCCCTTGGGACTTACAATCAGCCCCAGCATTTT.

V usage is TRBV6-2 or TRBV6-3 and J usage is TRBJ2-1, with 9 bases identical to TRBD2. The junction had 9 bases not matched to a gene; V was cut back by 4 bases and J by 5 bases. Looked up from germline, CDR1 is MNHEY and CDR2 is SVGEGT. The CDR3 runs to 16 residues. The CDR3 here is CASSFSGGRGDNEQFF. In nucleotides, the CDR3 is TGTGCCAGCAGTTTCTCCGGCGGGAGGGGGGACAATGAGCAGTTCTTC.

V is TRBV11-2 and J is TRBJ2-7; 9 positions agree with TRBD2. Germline V lookup: CDR1 SGHAT, CDR2 FQNNGV. V trimming: 2 bases; J trimming: 2 bases; junction bases outside the gene matches: 7. CDR3 length: 16 residues. The CDR3 bases are TGTGCCAGCAGCTTAAGCCCTAGCGGGAATGCCTACGAGCAGTACTTC. Protein sequence: CASSLSPSGNAYEQYF.

This clone was observed a few times. This rearrangement joins TRBV10-3 to TRBJ2-1, with a possible D match to TRBD2 (6 bases). Germline-derived CDR1 and CDR2 are ENHRY and SYGVKD. Trimming stripped 2 bases from V and 2 bases from J, with 10 bases between. The length of the CDR3 is 15 residues. The CDR3 sequence is CAISEGGRTYNEQFF. CDR3 DNA sequence: TGTGCCATCAGTGAGGGGGGGAGAACCTACAATGAGCAGTTCTTC.

This chain connects TRBV5-1 to TRBJ2-2; D perhaps matches TRBD1 (6 bases). This CDR3 is 14 amino acids long. Trimming pared 0 bases from V and 5 bases from J, leaving 8 bases between. Looked up from germline, CDR1 is SGHRS and CDR2 is YFSETQ. CDR3 in amino acids: CASSLVDSTGELFF. The DNA for the CDR3 is TGCGCCAGCAGCTTGGTGGACAGTACCGGGGAGCTGTTTTTT.

The chain links TRBV20-1 to TRBJ2-5, with TRBD1 matching 9 bases. This CDR3 contains 14 residues. V was pared by 3 bases and J by 5 bases, with 7 bases of the junction left unmatched. Germline V CDR1 and CDR2: DFQATT, SNEGSKA (reference sequence). The CDR3 coding sequence is TGCAGTGCTAGTCACAGGGGGCGCCCGGAGACCCAGTACTTC. Translation: CSASHRGRPETQYF.

In its sample, this clone was seen once. The V call is TRBV2, the J call TRBJ2-5; 9 bases agree with TRBD1. Germline assignment: CDR1 SNHLY and CDR2 FYNNEI. The CDR3 loop spans 14 amino acids. With 9 bases clipped from V and 5 bases from J, the junction kept 10 bases outside the gene matches. CDR3 protein: CASNDPTGGETQYF. Written as DNA, the CDR3 is TGTGCCAGTAACGACCCGACAGGGGGGGAGACCCAGTACTTC.

The chain carries TRBV28 and TRBJ1-1; 9 positions agree with TRBD1. This CDR3 spans 13 amino acids. From germline, CDR1 is MDHEN and CDR2 SYDVKM. V lost 11 bases, J lost 5 bases, and 9 bases stayed unmatched. CDR3 sequence: CACTGGAGTEAFF. CDR3 in DNA: TGTGCCTGCACAGGGGGCGCGGGAACTGAAGCTTTCTTT.

The count of this clone is one. The chain employs TRBV3-1 (or the pseudogene TRBV3-2) and TRBJ1-2; D is ambiguous. This CDR3 spans 15 amino acids. The V end was cut by 2 bases, the J end by 7 bases, with 17 bases between. Germline assignment: CDR1 LGHDT and CDR2 YNNKEL (reference sequence). In DNA form, the CDR3 reads TGTGCCAGCAGCCAAAGTCCTAGTAACCCCTCTGGCTACACCTTC. Its translation: CASSQSPSNPSGYTF.

Only one count was recorded for this clone. The V and J genes are TRBV6-5 and TRBJ2-7; a possible D gene is TRBD2 (6 bases). This CDR3 spans 13 amino acids. V was shortened by 7 bases and J by 3 bases, with 13 bases between the two germline ends. Germline CDR1 MNHEY, CDR2 SVGAGI. CDR3 coding DNA: TGTGCCAGCATCGGACTACCAGACTACGAGCAGTACTTC. It encodes CASIGLPDYEQYF.

The chain has TRBV11-3 and TRBJ2-1, with 8 bases matching TRBD1. The ends lost 5 bases at V and 2 bases at J; junction bases unmatched: 5. Germline assignment: CDR1 SGHNT and CDR2 YENEEA. The CDR3 length is 15 residues. The CDR3 sequence: CASSQGTGTYNEQFF. The CDR3 bases are TGTGCCAGCAGCCAAGGGACAGGTACCTACAATGAGCAGTTCTTC.

The chain combines TRBV13 with TRBJ2-7; 12 bases line up with TRBD1. V was pared by 5 bases and J by 2 bases, with 7 bases of the junction left unmatched. This CDR3 has 16 amino acids. Germline V gene lookup returns CDR1 PRHDT and CDR2 FYEKMQ (reference sequence). The CDR3 DNA is TGTGCCAGCAGCCGTACCGGGACAGGGGGCCCCTACGAGCAGTACTTC. This codes for CASSRTGTGGPYEQYF.

The genes are TRBV13 and TRBJ1-1; D perhaps matches TRBD1 (5 bases). The CDR3 totals 14 residues. Looked up from germline, CDR1 is PRHDT and CDR2 is FYEKMQ (reference sequence). The V gene lost 0 bases and the J gene lost 0 bases, with 5 bases spanning the gap. The CDR3 protein is CASSLGQVNTEAFF. The CDR3 nucleotides read TGTGCCAGCAGCTTAGGACAGGTGAACACTGAAGCTTTCTTT.

The count of this clone is one. The V gene is TRBV9, the J gene TRBJ1-2, with 9 bases that match TRBD1. The CDR3 totals 14 residues. Germline V CDR1 and CDR2: SGDLS, YYNGEE. With 4 bases clipped from V and 0 bases from J, the junction kept 1 base outside the gene matches. CDR3: CASSTGGTNYGYTF. The CDR3 DNA sequence: TGTGCCAGCAGCACAGGGGGCACTAACTATGGCTACACCTTC.

The chain recombines TRBV5-1 with TRBJ2-6, with a tentative D call TRBD1 (5 bases). The CDR3 contains 15 residues. Germline CDR1 reads SGHRS; CDR2 reads YFSETQ. V dropped 4 bases and J dropped 0 bases, with 8 bases sitting between them. CDR3 residues: CASSDDSSGANVLTF. In DNA form, the CDR3 reads TGCGCCAGCAGCGACGACAGCTCTGGGGCCAACGTCCTGACTTTC.

The rearrangement links TRBV7-9 to TRBJ2-3; D perhaps matches TRBD2 (5 bases). Looked up from germline, CDR1 is SEHNR and CDR2 is FQNEAQ (reference sequence). Trimming cost V 6 bases and J 2 bases, with 12 bases left between them. The CDR3 loop spans 14 amino acids. The CDR3 spells CASRQSGNTDTQYF. The CDR3 nucleotides read TGTGCCAGCAGGCAATCGGGAAACACAGATACGCAGTATTTT.

The chain links TRBV11-2 to TRBJ2-6; TRBD1 is a possible D gene (6 bases). The germline gives CDR1 SGHAT, CDR2 FQNNGV. V was trimmed by 2 bases and J by 1 base, leaving 15 bases between them. The CDR3 consists of 18 residues. As DNA, the CDR3 is TGTGCCAGCAGCTTAAAGCCAACACAGGGATCTGGGGCCAACGTCCTGACTTTC. It specifies CASSLKPTQGSGANVLTF.

The rearrangement links TRBV3-1 (or the pseudogene TRBV3-2) to TRBJ1-2, with a weak D call TRBD1 (5 bases). Germline assignment: CDR1 LGHDT and CDR2 YNNKEL (reference sequence). V lost 4 bases and J 7 bases, leaving 16 bases between the germline ends. CDR3 length: 14 residues. CDR3 bases: TGTGCCAGCAGCCCCTTAGTGGAAGGGGTTGGCTACACCTTC. Its protein is CASSPLVEGVGYTF.

J is TRBJ1-4 and V is TRBV7-9; 9 bases are shared with TRBD1. Looked up from germline, CDR1 is SEHNR and CDR2 is FQNEAQ (reference sequence). V was pared by 5 bases and J by 8 bases, with 6 bases of the junction left unmatched. CDR3 length: 14 residues. The CDR3 loop reads CASSTNRGREKLFF. DNA for the CDR3: TGTGCCAGCAGCACAAACAGGGGGCGAGAAAAACTGTTTTTT.

This clone was seen a single time. V usage is TRBV5-6 and J usage is TRBJ2-7, with 9 bases lining up with TRBD1. The ends lost 4 bases at V and 3 bases at J; junction bases unmatched: 5. Germline V gene data show CDR1 as SGHDT and CDR2 as YYEEEE. The CDR3 loop spans 14 amino acids. The CDR3 sequence is CASSPGQGGYEQYF. The CDR3 nucleotides read TGTGCCAGCAGCCCGGGACAGGGAGGCTACGAGCAGTACTTC.

This clone was seen only once. The CDR3 is CASSTGTPYEQYF. CDR3 DNA: TGTGCCAGCAGTACCGGTACTCCCTACGAGCAGTACTTC. The gene calls are TRBV2 and TRBJ2-7, with D unclear. The CDR3 is 13 residues long. Germline assignment: CDR1 SNHLY and CDR2 FYNNEI. Trimming removed 5 bases at V and 2 bases at J, with 10 bases between.

The rearrangement uses TRBV6-2 or TRBV6-3 and TRBJ1-5, with D hard to call. The length of the CDR3 is 20 residues. Trimming cost V 0 bases and J 1 base, with 22 bases left between them. Looked up from germline, CDR1 is MNHEY and CDR2 is SVGEGT. CDR3 residues: CASSYSIEGGKPWSNQPQHF. Here the CDR3 DNA reads TGTGCCAGCAGTTACTCGATTGAGGGAGGGAAGCCTTGGAGCAATCAGCCCCAGCATTTT.

The J gene is TRBJ1-3, the V gene TRBV11-2; 9 bases agree with TRBD1. Germline V CDR1 and CDR2: SGHAT, FQNNGV. There are 15 residues in the CDR3. The trim removed 1 base at V and 2 bases at J, leaving 0 bases unmatched. The CDR3 DNA sequence: TGTGCCAGCAGCTTAGGGACAGGGGCTGGAAACACCATATATTTT. Protein product: CASSLGTGAGNTIYF.

This clone was found once. The chain employs TRBV3-1 (or the pseudogene TRBV3-2) and TRBJ1-1, with D possibly being TRBD1 (6 bases). Per germline, CDR1 LGHDT and CDR2 YNNKEL (reference sequence). The V end lost 2 bases, the J end lost 4 bases, and 14 bases lay between the germline ends. CDR3 size: 15 residues. DNA of the CDR3: TGTGCCAGCAGCCAACACCCAGGGGTGAGCACTGAAGCTTTCTTT. It specifies CASSQHPGVSTEAFF.

This chain uses TRBV5-1 with TRBJ1-3; D may be TRBD1 (6 bases). Deletions cut 0 bases from V and 0 bases from J, with 16 bases between. The CDR3 spans 18 residues. Germline CDR1 is SGHRS and CDR2 is YFSETQ. The CDR3 spells CASSLGGQGPTSGNTIYF. The CDR3 DNA reads as TGCGCCAGCAGCTTGGGGGGCCAGGGGCCGACCTCTGGAAACACCATATATTTT.